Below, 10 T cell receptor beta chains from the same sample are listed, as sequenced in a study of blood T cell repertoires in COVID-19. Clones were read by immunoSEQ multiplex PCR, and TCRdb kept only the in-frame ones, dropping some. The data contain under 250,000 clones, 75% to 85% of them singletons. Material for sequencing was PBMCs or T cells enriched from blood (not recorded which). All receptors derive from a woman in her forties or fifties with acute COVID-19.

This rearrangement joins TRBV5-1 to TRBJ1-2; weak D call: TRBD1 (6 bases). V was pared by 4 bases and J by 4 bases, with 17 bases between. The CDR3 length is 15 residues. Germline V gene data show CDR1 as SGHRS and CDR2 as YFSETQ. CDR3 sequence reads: CASSLGQQPSYGYTF. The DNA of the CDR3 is TGCGCCAGCAGCCTTGGACAGCAACCTTCCTATGGCTACACCTTC.

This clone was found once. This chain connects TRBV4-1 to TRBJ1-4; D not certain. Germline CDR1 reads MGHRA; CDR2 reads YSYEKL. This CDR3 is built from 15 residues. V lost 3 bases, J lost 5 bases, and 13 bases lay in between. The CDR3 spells CASSQTGIQNEKLFF. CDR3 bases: TGCGCCAGCAGCCAGACCGGGATCCAAAATGAAAAACTGTTTTTT.

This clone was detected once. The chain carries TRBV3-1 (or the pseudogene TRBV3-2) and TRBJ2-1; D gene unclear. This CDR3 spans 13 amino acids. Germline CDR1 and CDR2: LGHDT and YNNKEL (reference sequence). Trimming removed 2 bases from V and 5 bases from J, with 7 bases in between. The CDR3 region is CASSQQAHNEQFF. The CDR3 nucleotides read TGTGCCAGCAGCCAACAAGCTCACAATGAGCAGTTCTTC.

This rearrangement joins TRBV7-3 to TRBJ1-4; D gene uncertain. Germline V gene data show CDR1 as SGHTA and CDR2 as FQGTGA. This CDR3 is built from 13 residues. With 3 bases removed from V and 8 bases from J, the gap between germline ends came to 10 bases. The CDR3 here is CASSLWAGEKLFF. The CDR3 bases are TGTGCCAGCAGCTTGTGGGCCGGAGAAAAACTGTTTTTT. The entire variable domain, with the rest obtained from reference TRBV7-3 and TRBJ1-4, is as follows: GAGVSQTPSNKVTEKGKYVELRCDPISGHTALYWYRQSLGQGPEFLIYFQGTGAADDSGLPNDRFFAVRPEGSVSTLKIQRTERGDSAVYLCASSLWAGEKLFFGSGTQLSVL.

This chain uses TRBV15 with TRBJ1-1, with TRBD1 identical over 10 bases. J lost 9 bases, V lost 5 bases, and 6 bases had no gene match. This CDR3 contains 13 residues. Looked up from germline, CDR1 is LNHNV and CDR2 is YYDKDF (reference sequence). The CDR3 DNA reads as TGTGCCACCAGCTTCCGGGACAGGGGTAAAGCTTTCTTT. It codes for CATSFRDRGKAFF.

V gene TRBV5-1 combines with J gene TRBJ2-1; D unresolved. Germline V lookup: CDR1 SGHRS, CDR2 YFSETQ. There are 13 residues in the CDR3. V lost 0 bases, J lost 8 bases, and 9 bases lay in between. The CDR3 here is CASSLGQSDEQFF. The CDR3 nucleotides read TGCGCCAGCAGCTTGGGTCAATCAGATGAGCAGTTCTTC.

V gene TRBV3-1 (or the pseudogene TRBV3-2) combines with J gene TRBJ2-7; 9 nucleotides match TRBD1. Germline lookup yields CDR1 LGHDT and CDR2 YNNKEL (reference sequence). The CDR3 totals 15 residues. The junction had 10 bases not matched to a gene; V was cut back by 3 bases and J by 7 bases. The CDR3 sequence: CASSHQQGALQEQYF. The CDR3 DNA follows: TGTGCCAGCAGCCACCAACAGGGGGCCCTCCAAGAGCAGTACTTC.

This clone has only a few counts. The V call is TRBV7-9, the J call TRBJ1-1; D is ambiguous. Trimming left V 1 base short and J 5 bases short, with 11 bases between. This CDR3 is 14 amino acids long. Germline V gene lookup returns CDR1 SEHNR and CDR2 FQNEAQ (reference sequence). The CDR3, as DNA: TGTGCCAGCAGCTTAGGGGTGGGAGGAACTGAAGCTTTCTTT. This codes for CASSLGVGGTEAFF.

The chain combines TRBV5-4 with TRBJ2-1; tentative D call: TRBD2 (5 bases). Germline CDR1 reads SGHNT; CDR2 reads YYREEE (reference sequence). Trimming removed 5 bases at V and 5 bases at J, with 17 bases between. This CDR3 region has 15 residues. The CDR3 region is CASSRPRGDHNEQFF. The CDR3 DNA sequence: TGTGCCAGCAGTCGCCCCCGGGGAGACCACAATGAGCAGTTCTTC.

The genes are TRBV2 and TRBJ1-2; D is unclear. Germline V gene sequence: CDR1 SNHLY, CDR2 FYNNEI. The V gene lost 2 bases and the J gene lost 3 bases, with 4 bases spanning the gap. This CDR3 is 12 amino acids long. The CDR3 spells CASSETDYGYTF. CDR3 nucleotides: TGTGCCAGCAGTGAAACGGACTATGGCTACACCTTC.